This T cell receptor beta chain was sequenced during a study of cytomegalovirus exposure and HLA in healthy donors. Study-level results: Some public TCRs appeared in many individuals, while most sequences were rare.

The PCR made use of 60 Vbeta and 13 Jbeta primers. TCRdb keeps only in-frame clones here, not all; method: immunoSEQ multiplex PCR. The sample contains around 100,000 clones, over 9.5% of which appear only once. The germline V and J ends were trimmed by 5 bases and 0 bases, with 13 bases remaining between them. Germline-derived CDR1 and CDR2 are SGHTA and FQGNSA. CDR3 length: 16 residues. The sample holds a few counts of this clone. Its antigen is currently unknown. This TCR was recovered from a man in his forties in good health and CMV-seropositive. Sequencing was carried out using PBMCs. The genes are TRBV7-2 and TRBJ2-2; D call uncertain. CDR3 loop: CASSRSTIANTGELFF. CDR3 nucleotides: TGTGCCAGCAGCCGGAGCACGATCGCGAACACCGGGGAGCTGTTTTTT.